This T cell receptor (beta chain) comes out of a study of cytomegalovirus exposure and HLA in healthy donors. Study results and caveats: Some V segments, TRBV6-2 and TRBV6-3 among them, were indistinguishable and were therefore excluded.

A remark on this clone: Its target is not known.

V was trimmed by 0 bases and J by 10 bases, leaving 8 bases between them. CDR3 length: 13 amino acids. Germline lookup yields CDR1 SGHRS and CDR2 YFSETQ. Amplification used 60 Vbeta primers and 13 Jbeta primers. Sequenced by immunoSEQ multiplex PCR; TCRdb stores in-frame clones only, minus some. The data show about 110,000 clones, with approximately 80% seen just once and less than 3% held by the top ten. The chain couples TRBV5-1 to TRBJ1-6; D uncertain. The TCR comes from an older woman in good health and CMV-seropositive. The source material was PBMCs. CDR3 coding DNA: TGCGCCAGCAGCTTGGGCCCGGGGTCACCCCTCCACTTT. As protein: CASSLGPGSPLHF.